This is a list of T cell receptor beta chains from one sample in a study of T-cell reconstitution after alpha-beta-depleted transplantation in children. Using its own MiXCR run on the PCR reads, TCRdb lists one record per CDR3 protein. Among under 400,000 distinct CDR3 sequences listed, 23% were seen once. Here the sequenced sample was PBMCs, mostly from graft donor cells, taken 180 days after TCRalphabeta/CD19-depleted stem cell transplant. All receptors derive from a male patient between 10 and 17 years old who had a stem cell transplant for acute lymphoblastic leukemia, so the T cells may come from the graft donor. Each CDR3 is given with its conserved first and last residue. The D gene is left open where the match is weak. The size field is filled for only some rows; it gives once, few, many or a size class.

clone_size,d_call,j_call,v_call,cdr3_aa,cdr3_nt
NA,NA,TRBJ1-5,TRBV5-1,CASSLGGSATLNQPQHF,TGCGCCAGCAGCTTGGGAGGATCTGCCACCCTCAATCAGCCCCAGCATTTT
NA,TRBD1,TRBJ1-1,TRBV6-1,CASSNRGFGDTEAFF,TGTGCCAGCTCGAACAGGGGGTTCGGGGACACTGAAGCTTTCTTT
few,NA,TRBJ2-3,TRBV20-1,CSARPTSGLTDTQYF,TGCAGTGCTAGGCCAACGAGCGGGCTCACAGATACGCAGTATTTT
NA,NA,TRBJ2-1,TRBV20-1,CSARVPSGGYNEQFF,TGCAGTGCTAGAGTCCCCAGCGGTGGGTACAATGAGCAGTTCTTC
few,TRBD2,TRBJ2-7,TRBV7-9,CASSLLRERPYEQYF,TGTGCCAGCAGCTTATTGCGGGAGCGCCCCTACGAGCAGTACTTC
few,NA,TRBJ2-1,TRBV7-3,CASSLTPNGDEQFF,TGTGCCAGCAGCTTAACCCCGAACGGGGATGAGCAGTTCTTC
few,NA,TRBJ2-7,TRBV4-1,CASSQETRSSYEQYF,TGCGCCAGCAGCCAAGAGACGCGCAGCTCCTACGAGCAGTACTTC
NA,NA,TRBJ2-7,TRBV9,CASSVGGASGHQYF,TGTGCCAGCAGCGTTGGGGGGGCTTCGGGCCACCAGTACTTC
few,NA,TRBJ1-1,TRBV24-1,CATRQALNTEAFF,TGTGCCACCCGACAGGCCTTGAACACTGAAGCTTTCTTT
few,TRBD2,TRBJ2-5,TRBV20-1,CSAREPSGKKTQYF,TGCAGTGCTCGGGAGCCTAGCGGGAAAAAGACCCAGTACTTC
few,NA,TRBJ1-5,TRBV6-5,CASSFRQYSNQPQHF,TGTGCCAGCAGTTTCCGACAGTATAGCAATCAGCCCCAGCATTTT
few,NA,TRBJ1-3,TRBV5-1,CASSPEPTGNTIYF,TGCGCCAGCAGCCCCGAGCCGACTGGAAACACCATATATTTT
NA,NA,TRBJ2-7,TRBV24-1,CATSNGYEQYF,TGTGCCACCAGTAACGGGTACGAGCAGTACTTC
few,TRBD2,TRBJ2-1,TRBV7-9,CATRTSGSYNEQFF,TGTGCCACGAGGACTAGCGGGAGCTACAATGAGCAGTTCTTC
NA,TRBD1,TRBJ1-4,TRBV5-8,CASSFRGDTNEKLFF,TGTGCCAGCAGCTTCAGGGGGGACACTAATGAAAAACTGTTTTTT
NA,NA,TRBJ2-7,TRBV20-1,CSASKNHEQYF,TGCAGTGCTAGTAAGAACCACGAGCAGTACTTC
NA,NA,TRBJ2-7,TRBV25-1,CACSGYYEQYF,TGTGCCTGCAGTGGATACTACGAGCAGTACTTC
once,TRBD2,TRBJ2-5,TRBV2,CASSGLAGPLGETQYF,TGTGCCAGCAGTGGACTAGCGGGCCCCCTGGGGGAGACCCAGTACTTC
few,NA,TRBJ1-5,TRBV15,CATSRGGRQPQHF,TGTGCCACCAGCAGAGGGGGCCGTCAGCCCCAGCATTTT
NA,NA,TRBJ1-2,TRBV5-6,CASTRDINYGYTF,TGTGCCAGCACCAGAGACATCAACTATGGCTACACCTTC
NA,NA,TRBJ2-1,TRBV25-1,CASEGYNEQFF,TGTGCCAGCGAAGGCTACAATGAGCAGTTCTTC
few,TRBD1,TRBJ2-7,TRBV5-1,CASSSSSGTGPYEQYF,TGCGCCAGCAGCTCGTCCTCCGGGACAGGACCCTACGAGCAGTACTTC
NA,TRBD1,TRBJ2-7,TRBV15,CATSREVGQGAVYEQYF,TGTGCCACCAGCAGAGAGGTGGGACAGGGGGCTGTCTACGAGCAGTACTTC
NA,NA,TRBJ2-2,TRBV5-1,CASTSQVVTGELFF,TGCGCCAGCACCTCTCAGGTGGTCACCGGGGAGCTGTTTTTT
few,TRBD2,TRBJ2-5,TRBV6-5,CASSNGGKETQYF,TGTGCCAGCAGTAACGGGGGGAAAGAGACCCAGTACTTC
NA,NA,TRBJ2-7,TRBV4-1,CASSQDPAIFFQYF,TGCGCCAGCAGCCAAGACCCGGCCATTTTCTTCCAGTACTTC
NA,NA,TRBJ2-1,TRBV5-5,CASSVDAPTYNEQFF,TGTGCCAGCAGCGTGGACGCCCCCACCTACAATGAGCAGTTCTTC
NA,TRBD2,TRBJ2-3,TRBV2,CASSASTSGSTDTQYF,TGTGCCAGCAGTGCCTCTACTAGCGGGAGCACAGATACGCAGTATTTT
NA,TRBD2,TRBJ2-6,TRBV3-1,CASSQDPPGLAGAGANVLTF,TGTGCCAGCAGCCAAGATCCGCCTGGACTAGCGGGAGCAGGGGCCAACGTCCTGACTTTC
NA,NA,TRBJ2-7,TRBV19,CASSTQPDSYEQYF,TGTGCCAGTAGTACACAACCGGACAGTTACGAGCAGTACTTC
few,NA,TRBJ1-3,TRBV5-1,CASSFGDGNTIYF,TGCGCCAGCAGCTTCGGGGACGGAAACACCATATATTTT
few,TRBD2,TRBJ2-1,TRBV6-1,CASRQLAGSYNEQFF,TGTGCCAGCAGACAGCTAGCGGGGTCCTACAATGAGCAGTTCTTC
NA,TRBD2,TRBJ2-1,TRBV28,CASSFEELAGANEQFF,TGTGCCAGCAGTTTTGAGGAACTAGCGGGAGCCAATGAGCAGTTCTTC
NA,NA,TRBJ2-5,TRBV5-1,CASSLGVYREETQYF,TGCGCCAGCAGCTTGGGGGTGTATAGGGAAGAGACCCAGTACTTC
NA,TRBD2,TRBJ2-2,TRBV7-3,CASSLLAGTTGELFF,TGTGCCAGCAGCTTACTAGCGGGAACCACCGGGGAGCTGTTTTTT
NA,NA,TRBJ1-2,TRBV12-3/TRBV12-4,CASSLAQGLYGYTF,TGTGCCAGCAGTTTAGCGCAGGGGCTCTATGGCTACACCTTC
few,NA,TRBJ2-7,TRBV3-1,CASSQRGYEQYF,TGTGCCAGCAGCCAAAGGGGGTACGAGCAGTACTTC
NA,TRBD2,TRBJ2-7,TRBV6-2/TRBV6-3,CASSYSRWTSGRTTYEQYF,TGTGCCAGCAGTTACTCCCGTTGGACTAGCGGGAGGACGACCTACGAGCAGTACTTC
few,TRBD1,TRBJ2-1,TRBV20-1,CSARDGDRGLNEQFF,TGCAGTGCTAGAGATGGGGACAGGGGTCTTAATGAGCAGTTCTTC
NA,TRBD2,TRBJ2-4,TRBV7-6,CASSLAPQREIKNIQYF,TGTGCCAGCAGCTTAGCGCCCCAGCGGGAGATCAAAAACATTCAGTACTTC
NA,TRBD1,TRBJ2-7,TRBV30,CAWSNSGGYEQYF,TGTGCCTGGAGTAACTCAGGGGGCTACGAGCAGTACTTC
few,TRBD2,TRBJ2-3,TRBV12-3/TRBV12-4,CASRLSGRLPTDTQYF,TGTGCCAGCCGTCTCAGCGGGAGGTTACCCACAGATACGCAGTATTTT
NA,NA,TRBJ1-5,TRBV12-3/TRBV12-4,CASVPRGDLSNQPQHF,TGTGCCAGCGTACCACGGGGGGACCTTAGCAATCAGCCCCAGCATTTT
few,NA,TRBJ2-5,TRBV5-1,CATSSQAEETQYF,TGCGCCACCTCGTCACAGGCCGAAGAGACCCAGTACTTC
few,TRBD1,TRBJ2-3,TRBV27,CASSFPGGAPDTQYF,TGTGCCAGCAGTTTTCCAGGGGGCGCACCAGATACGCAGTATTTT
NA,NA,TRBJ2-5,TRBV5-8,CASTRVQETQYF,TGTGCCAGCACAAGGGTCCAAGAGACCCAGTACTTC
NA,NA,TRBJ2-7,TRBV2,CASNTGHLSYEQYF,TGTGCCAGCAATACGGGTCACCTATCCTACGAGCAGTACTTC
few,TRBD1,TRBJ2-7,TRBV5-1,CASRQRQGTYEQYF,TGCGCCAGCAGACAAAGACAGGGCACCTACGAGCAGTACTTC
NA,NA,TRBJ2-7,TRBV12-3/TRBV12-4,CASSLIAYYEQYF,TGTGCCAGCAGTCTGATAGCTTACTACGAGCAGTACTTC
few,TRBD2,TRBJ2-1,TRBV12-3/TRBV12-4,CASSGTSGRAGYNEQFF,TGTGCCAGCAGCGGGACTAGCGGGAGGGCCGGGTACAATGAGCAGTTCTTC
few,TRBD2,TRBJ2-7,TRBV20-1,CSALGLEPYEQYF,TGCAGTGCGCTGGGACTAGAGCCCTACGAGCAGTACTTC
NA,TRBD2,TRBJ2-7,TRBV6-5,CASSYSRGRANEQYF,TGTGCCAGCAGTTACTCCCGGGGGAGGGCAAACGAGCAGTACTTC
few,NA,TRBJ2-3,TRBV5-1,CASSLNPGPDTQYF,TGCGCCAGCAGCTTGAACCCGGGACCAGATACGCAGTATTTT
NA,NA,TRBJ2-4,TRBV5-1,CASSLVLPDNIQYF,TGCGCCAGCAGCTTGGTTCTGCCGGACAACATTCAGTACTTC
NA,TRBD2,TRBJ2-1,TRBV7-6,CASSLELAGEQFF,TGTGCCAGCAGCTTAGAACTAGCGGGTGAGCAGTTCTTC